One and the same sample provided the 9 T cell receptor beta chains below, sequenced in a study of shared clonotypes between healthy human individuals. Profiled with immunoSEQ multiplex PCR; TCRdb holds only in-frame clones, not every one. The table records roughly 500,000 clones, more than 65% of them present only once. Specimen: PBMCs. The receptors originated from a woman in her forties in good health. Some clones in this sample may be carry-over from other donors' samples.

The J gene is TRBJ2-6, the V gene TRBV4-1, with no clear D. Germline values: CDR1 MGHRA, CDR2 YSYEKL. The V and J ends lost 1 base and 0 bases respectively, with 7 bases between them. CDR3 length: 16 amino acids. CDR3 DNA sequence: TGCGCCAGCAGCCAAGGACGCCCCTCTGGGGCCAACGTCCTGACTTTC. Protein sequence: CASSQGRPSGANVLTF.

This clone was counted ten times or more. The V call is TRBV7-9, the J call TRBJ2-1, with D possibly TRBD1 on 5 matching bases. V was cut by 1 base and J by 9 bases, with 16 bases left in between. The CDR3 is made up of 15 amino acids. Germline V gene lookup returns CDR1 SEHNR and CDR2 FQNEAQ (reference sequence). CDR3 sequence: CASSLGLGLDSEQFF. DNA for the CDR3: TGTGCCAGCAGCTTAGGGTTGGGCTTAGACAGTGAGCAGTTCTTC.

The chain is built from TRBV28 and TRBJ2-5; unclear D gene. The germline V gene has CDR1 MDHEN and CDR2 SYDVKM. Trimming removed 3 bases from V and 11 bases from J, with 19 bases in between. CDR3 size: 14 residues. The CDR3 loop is CASSFTRNYDWQYF. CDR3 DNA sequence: TGTGCCAGCAGTTTCACGCGGAACTACGATTGGCAGTACTTC.

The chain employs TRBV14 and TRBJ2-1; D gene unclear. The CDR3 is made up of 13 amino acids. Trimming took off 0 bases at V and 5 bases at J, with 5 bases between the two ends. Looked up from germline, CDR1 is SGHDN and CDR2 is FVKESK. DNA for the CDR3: TGTGCCAGCAGCCAAGATTATAACAATGAGCAGTTCTTC. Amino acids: CASSQDYNNEQFF. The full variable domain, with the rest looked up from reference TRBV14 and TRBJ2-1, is EAGVTQFPSHSVIEKGQTVTLRCDPISGHDNLYWYRRVMGKEIKFLLHFVKESKQDESGMPNNRFLAERTGGTYSTLKVQPAELEDSGVYFCASSQDYNNEQFFGPGTRLTVL.

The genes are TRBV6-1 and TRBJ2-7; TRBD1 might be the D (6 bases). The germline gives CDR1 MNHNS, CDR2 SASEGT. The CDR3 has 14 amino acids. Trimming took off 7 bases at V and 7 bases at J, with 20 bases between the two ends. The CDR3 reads CASTPGSGTREQYF. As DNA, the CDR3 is TGTGCCAGCACCCCTGGCTCGGGGACAAGAGAGCAGTACTTC.

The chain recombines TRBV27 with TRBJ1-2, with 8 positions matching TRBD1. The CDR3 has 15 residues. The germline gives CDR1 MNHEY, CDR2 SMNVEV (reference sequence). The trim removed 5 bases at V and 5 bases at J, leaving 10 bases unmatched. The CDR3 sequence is CASSPRTGIGYGYTF. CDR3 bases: TGTGCCAGCAGTCCCCGGACAGGGATCGGGTATGGCTACACCTTC.

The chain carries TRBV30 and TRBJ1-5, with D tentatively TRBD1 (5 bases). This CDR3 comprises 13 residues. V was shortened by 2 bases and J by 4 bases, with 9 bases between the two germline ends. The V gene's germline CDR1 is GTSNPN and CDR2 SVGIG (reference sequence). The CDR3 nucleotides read TGTGCCTGGAGTCTGACAGAAAATCAGCCCCAGCATTTT. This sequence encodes CAWSLTENQPQHF.

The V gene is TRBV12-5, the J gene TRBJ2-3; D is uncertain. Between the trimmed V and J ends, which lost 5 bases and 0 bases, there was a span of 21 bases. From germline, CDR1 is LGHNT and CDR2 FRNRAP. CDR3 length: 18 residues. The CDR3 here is CASGQSELQATSTDTQYF. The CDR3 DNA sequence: TGTGCTAGTGGTCAGAGTGAGTTGCAGGCAACTAGCACAGATACGCAGTATTTT.

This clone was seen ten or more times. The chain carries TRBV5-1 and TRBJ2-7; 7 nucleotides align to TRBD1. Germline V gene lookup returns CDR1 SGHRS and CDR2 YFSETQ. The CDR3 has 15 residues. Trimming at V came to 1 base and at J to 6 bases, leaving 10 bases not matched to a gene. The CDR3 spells CASSLTAGGPAEQYF. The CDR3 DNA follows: TGCGCCAGCAGCTTGACGGCAGGGGGTCCGGCCGAGCAGTACTTC.